The source of this TCR beta chain is a study of blood T cell repertoires in COVID-19. Overall study context: The analysed material was cDNA or gDNA that came from T cells, B-cell-depleted T cells, or PBMCs.

V lost 0 bases and J 2 bases, leaving 9 bases between the germline ends. CDR3 length equals 15 residues. The germline CDR1 and CDR2 sequences are LNHDA and SQIVND (reference sequence). Original processing notes: Nucleated cell counts were estimated from reference gene primer amplification. Method: immunoSEQ multiplex PCR; TCRdb's copy keeps in-frame clones and lacks some. V, J and clone size reflect that table, while D and trimming were determined from the DNA. The repertoire holds 110,000 or so clones, with over 65% as singletons. The chain carries TRBV19 and TRBJ2-3; D gene ambiguous. The clonotype originates from a middle-aged woman with acute or convalescent COVID-19. Sequencing was carried out using peripheral blood. CDR3 loop: CASSIDTVHTDTQYF. The CDR3 DNA reads TGTGCCAGTAGTATAGATACTGTGCACACAGATACGCAGTATTTT. Looking up the rest from reference TRBV19 and TRBJ2-3 gives the full variable domain: DGGITQSPKYLFRKEGQNVTLSCEQNLNHDAMYWYRQDPGQGLRLIYYSQIVNDFQKGDIAEGYSVSREKKESFPLTVTSAQKNPTAFYLCASSIDTVHTDTQYFGPGTRLTVL.